Listed below are T cell receptor beta chains from one sample, sequenced in a study of blood T cell repertoires in COVID-19. Measured with immunoSEQ multiplex PCR; TCRdb has only the in-frame clones, and not every one. The sample lists 40,000 to 65,000 clones, more than 60% seen once, with more than 12% in the top ten. Sample: peripheral blood. These receptors all stem from a human donor with active or convalescent COVID-19. The donor label of this sample is uncertain. The CDR3 runs from the conserved cysteine through the conserved F or W. The order of the fields is D gene, V gene, clone size, J gene, CDR3 protein, CDR3 DNA. D genes are given only for firm matches. Rows may omit the clone size; those that give it use once, few, many or a size class.

D: -
V: TRBV27
size: -
J: TRBJ1-2
CDR3: CASSVRPRDGYTF
DNA: TGTGCCAGCAGTGTTCGCCCTCGGGATGGCTACACCTTC

D: TRBD1
V: TRBV28
size: -
J: TRBJ1-2
CDR3: CASSSPGQGKDGYTF
DNA: TGTGCCAGCAGTTCTCCGGGACAGGGGAAGGATGGCTACACCTTC

D: -
V: TRBV20-1
size: -
J: TRBJ2-1
CDR3: CSASRGIGHYEQFF
DNA: TGCAGTGCTAGTCGGGGAATCGGTCATTATGAGCAGTTCTTC

D: -
V: TRBV19
size: once
J: TRBJ2-7
CDR3: CASSPTRAYEQYF
DNA: TGTGCCAGTAGCCCTACTAGGGCGTACGAGCAGTACTTC

D: TRBD2
V: TRBV4-2
size: few
J: TRBJ2-5
CDR3: CASSQDGTSGTETQYF
DNA: TGTGCCAGCAGCCAAGACGGGACTAGCGGGACGGAGACCCAGTACTTC

D: TRBD2
V: TRBV19
size: -
J: TRBJ2-7
CDR3: CASKGETSGLEQYF
DNA: TGTGCCAGTAAGGGGGAGACTAGCGGCCTCGAGCAGTACTTC

D: TRBD1
V: TRBV5-4
size: -
J: TRBJ2-2
CDR3: CAGRDRLTGELFF
DNA: TGTGCCGGCCGGGACAGACTCACCGGGGAGCTGTTTTTT

D: TRBD2
V: TRBV7-3
size: -
J: TRBJ2-1
CDR3: CASSSRWTGGVVNEQFF
DNA: TGTGCCAGCAGCTCTCGATGGACGGGAGGGGTCGTCAATGAGCAGTTCTTC

D: -
V: TRBV27
size: -
J: TRBJ2-7
CDR3: CASQGTYTYEQYF
DNA: TGTGCCAGTCAAGGGACATATACCTACGAGCAGTACTTC

D: TRBD1
V: TRBV18
size: -
J: TRBJ2-1
CDR3: CASSPPVRQGADEQFF
DNA: TGTGCCAGCTCACCACCGGTACGACAGGGGGCGGATGAGCAGTTCTTC

D: -
V: TRBV9
size: -
J: TRBJ2-3
CDR3: CASSVVGRISTDTQYF
DNA: TGTGCCAGCAGCGTAGTTGGCAGGATCTCCACAGATACGCAGTATTTT

D: TRBD2
V: TRBV5-1
size: -
J: TRBJ2-1
CDR3: CASSLARGLAGGFEQFF
DNA: TGCGCCAGCAGCTTGGCCCGAGGACTAGCGGGAGGTTTTGAGCAGTTCTTC

D: TRBD1
V: TRBV19
size: -
J: TRBJ1-3
CDR3: CASRVDRDSGNTIYF
DNA: TGTGCCAGTAGGGTAGACAGGGACTCTGGAAACACCATATATTTT

D: -
V: TRBV7-9
size: -
J: TRBJ2-1
CDR3: CASSLVGRGQFF
DNA: TGTGCCAGCAGCTTAGTCGGTCGAGGGCAGTTCTTC

D: TRBD2
V: TRBV19
size: few
J: TRBJ2-7
CDR3: CASRPGTSGFDEQYF
DNA: TGTGCCAGTAGGCCCGGGACTAGCGGGTTCGACGAGCAGTACTTC

D: TRBD1
V: TRBV19
size: few
J: TRBJ1-1
CDR3: CASSPQGAPVSNTEAFF
DNA: TGTGCCAGTAGTCCGCAGGGGGCCCCTGTTTCGAACACTGAAGCTTTCTTT

D: -
V: TRBV19
size: -
J: TRBJ2-3
CDR3: CASSINRDFTDTQYF
DNA: TGTGCCAGTAGTATAAACAGGGATTTCACAGATACGCAGTATTTT

D: -
V: TRBV19
size: -
J: TRBJ2-7
CDR3: CATEGAGGIYEQYF
DNA: TGTGCCACCGAAGGAGCTGGCGGGATCTACGAGCAGTACTTC

D: -
V: TRBV12-3/TRBV12-4
size: -
J: TRBJ1-2
CDR3: CASSPDGNYGYTF
DNA: TGTGCCAGCAGTCCAGACGGGAACTATGGCTACACCTTC

D: TRBD1
V: TRBV7-9
size: -
J: TRBJ1-2
CDR3: CASSSGQGARGYTF
DNA: TGTGCCAGCAGCTCTGGACAGGGGGCGCGTGGCTACACCTTC

D: -
V: TRBV7-6
size: -
J: TRBJ2-1
CDR3: CASSPREGYNEQFF
DNA: TGTGCCAGCAGCCCCAGGGAAGGATACAATGAGCAGTTCTTC

D: TRBD2
V: TRBV27
size: -
J: TRBJ2-1
CDR3: CASSLMGTSGSGEQFF
DNA: TGTGCCAGCAGTTTAATGGGGACTAGCGGGAGCGGAGAGCAGTTCTTC

D: TRBD2
V: TRBV30
size: -
J: TRBJ2-3
CDR3: CARSAGGTDTQYF
DNA: TGTGCCCGAAGCGCGGGGGGCACAGATACGCAGTATTTT

D: -
V: TRBV11-2
size: -
J: TRBJ2-2
CDR3: CASSPGLVPTGELFF
DNA: TGTGCCAGCAGCCCCGGGTTAGTACCCACCGGGGAGCTGTTTTTT

D: TRBD1
V: TRBV28
size: -
J: TRBJ2-3
CDR3: CASRPPDRVADTQYF
DNA: TGTGCCAGCAGACCTCCGGACAGGGTTGCAGATACGCAGTATTTT

D: -
V: TRBV7-2
size: once
J: TRBJ1-1
CDR3: CASSWGREVVNTEAFF
DNA: TGTGCCAGCAGCTGGGGCAGGGAAGTCGTGAACACTGAAGCTTTCTTT

D: -
V: TRBV27
size: -
J: TRBJ2-2
CDR3: CASSTRGVAGELFF
DNA: TGTGCCAGCTCGACTAGAGGGGTAGCCGGGGAGCTGTTTTTT

D: -
V: TRBV19
size: once
J: TRBJ2-4
CDR3: CASSSLLVGNIQYF
DNA: TGTGCCAGTAGTAGCCTATTAGTCGGGAACATTCAGTACTTC

D: -
V: TRBV15
size: -
J: TRBJ1-6
CDR3: CATSPGHAGNSPLHF
DNA: TGTGCCACCAGCCCCGGCCACGCGGGTAATTCACCCCTCCACTTT

D: -
V: TRBV5-1
size: -
J: TRBJ2-7
CDR3: CASSFAAGLLIEQYF
DNA: TGCGCCAGCAGCTTTGCGGCGGGACTTCTAATCGAGCAGTACTTC

D: TRBD2
V: TRBV14
size: few
J: TRBJ2-7
CDR3: CASSQLGTSGAYEQYF
DNA: TGTGCCAGCAGCCAACTCGGGACTAGCGGAGCCTACGAGCAGTACTTC

D: TRBD2
V: TRBV7-2
size: -
J: TRBJ2-5
CDR3: CASSPKTSGRERPQYF
DNA: TGTGCCAGCAGCCCTAAGACTAGCGGGAGGGAGAGGCCCCAGTACTTC

D: -
V: TRBV30
size: -
J: TRBJ2-3
CDR3: CAWSVSSGDTQYF
DNA: TGTGCCTGGAGTGTATCCTCAGGAGATACGCAGTATTTT

D: TRBD2
V: TRBV7-3
size: few
J: TRBJ2-1
CDR3: CASSLTRIAGGPANEQFF
DNA: TGTGCCAGCAGCTTAACGAGAATAGCGGGAGGGCCAGCGAATGAGCAGTTCTTC

D: -
V: TRBV18
size: once
J: TRBJ2-2
CDR3: CASSPQRTEPTGELFF
DNA: TGTGCCAGCTCACCCCAAAGGACAGAACCTACCGGGGAGCTGTTTTTT

D: TRBD2
V: TRBV5-1
size: -
J: TRBJ2-1
CDR3: CASSPRLSGSFEQFF
DNA: TGCGCCAGCAGCCCCCGACTTAGCGGGAGTTTTGAGCAGTTCTTC

D: -
V: TRBV30
size: -
J: TRBJ1-5
CDR3: CAWSSRGNQPQHF
DNA: TGTGCCTGGAGTAGCCGGGGTAATCAGCCCCAGCATTTT